This T cell receptor (beta chain) was recorded in a study of T cell repertoires in cytomegalovirus infection (dated by TCRdb to between 2018 and 2020). Notes on the research overall: Donor HLA type was relevant to the analysis, because carriage of CMV infection together with the matching HLA type was indicated by public TCR beta signatures. Overall study outcomes, separate from this receptor: In both this cohort and an independent cohort of some 370 donors, the cumulative frequency of public TCR beta family members distinguished carriers of CMV infection plus the relevant HLA type. The ex vivo response was dominated by HLA-C-restricted CMV-specific TCR beta clonotypes, which also provided the single most frequent clonotype in two of eight donors.

Sequencing used an Illumina HiSeq 1500. TCRdb itself trimmed the public reads at Q25 with fastp, ran MiXCR and retained productive beta chains. Identical CDR3 protein sequences are pooled into one entry, listed with their most common genes and DNA. The sample profile shows 100,000 to 150,000 distinct CDR3 sequences; more than 20% of them were found once. The ten top clones hold 34% of the sample. Trimming takes 0 bases from V and 1 base from J, and the germline ends sit 12 bases apart. Spanning cysteine to phenylalanine, the CDR3 consists of 16 amino acids. Just the 48-base CDR3 DNA is kept, in frame starting at base 1. Per the germline V gene (reference sequence), GTSNPN is the CDR1 and SVGIG is the CDR2. This clonotype was seen only once. There is no known antigen for this receptor. Base qualities are not recorded, but no much larger clone differs from it by a single base. One read yields weak evidence.

Specimen: PBMCs, sequenced either directly or after in vitro stimulation (not recorded which). This receptor chain uses TRBV30 and TRBJ2-2; the D region possibly corresponds to TRBD2 (5 bases align). This receptor was identified in a human donor in good health (CMV status not recorded). Some clones in this sample may be carry-over from other donors' samples. The CDR3 sequence is CAWSVLGNLNTGELFF. The nucleotides are TGTGCCTGGAGTGTTCTCGGGAATTTGAACACCGGGGAGCTGTTTTTT.